A single sample gave rise to the 3 T cell receptor beta chains below, sequenced in a study of cytotoxic CD8 clonotypes in ibrutinib-treated CLL. Assay: immunoSEQ multiplex PCR; the TCRdb copy retains only in-frame clones and omits some. The data hold tens of thousands of clones, with approximately 67% observed a single time. This sample comprised PBMCs, obtained at disease progression, from a patient treated with ibrutinib. These TCRs come from a human donor with chronic lymphocytic leukemia.

V usage is TRBV6-4 and J usage is TRBJ1-2; D is possibly TRBD1 (6 bases). The germline V and J ends were trimmed by 6 bases and 4 bases, with 12 bases remaining between them. The CDR3 runs 13 residues. Germline CDR1 is MRHNA and CDR2 is SNTAGT. As DNA, the CDR3 is TGTGCCAGCAGGCCCGGGACAAGCTATGGCTACACCTTC. It codes for CASRPGTSYGYTF.

J is TRBJ1-1 and V is TRBV7-6; TRBD1 aligns across 7 bases. Trimming at V came to 5 bases and at J to 1 base, leaving 7 bases not matched to a gene. The CDR3 is 15 amino acids. Germline V gene data show CDR1 as SGHVS and CDR2 as FNYEAQ. DNA for the CDR3: TGTGCCAGCAGCCCTCGGACAGGCCAGAACACTGAAGCTTTCTTT. Protein sequence: CASSPRTGQNTEAFF.

This chain uses TRBV6-5 with TRBJ1-5; the D is unclear. Per germline, CDR1 MNHEY and CDR2 SVGAGI. Deletions cut 5 bases from V and 6 bases from J, with 8 bases between. The CDR3 spans 12 residues. The chain's CDR3 is CASSVPGQPQHF. For the CDR3, the DNA is TGTGCCAGCAGTGTCCCCGGTCAGCCCCAGCATTTT.